The clone carrying this T cell receptor beta chain occurred a few times. The antigen remains unidentified. Time point indicated: persistent/refractory GD, antithyroid drugs over 5 years with positive TRAb. The authors made the TCR library using RNA they extracted from PBMCs. Graves' disease diagnoses used American Thyroid Association guidelines. The TCR beta library used iRepertoire HTBI primers with Arm-PCR amplification of CDR3. From the multiplex PCR reads, TCRdb called clonotypes with MiXCR, one entry per CDR3 protein. The sample includes about 460,000 distinct CDR3 sequences, approximately 23% of them seen just once. The data derive from a study of regulatory T cells in long-lasting Graves disease. Findings of the study overall: For persistent Graves' patients, TCR diversity was lower than for newly diagnosed ones. Relative to new patients (roughly 970), persistent patients exhibited greater sharing of public clonotypes (approximately 2,800).

Unmatched junction bases numbered 16, after V lost 5 bases and J lost 3 bases. The CDR3 loop spans 17 amino acids. Germline V CDR1 and CDR2: PRHDT, FYEKMQ (reference sequence). The chain employs TRBV13 and TRBJ2-7; TRBD1 agrees at 7 bases. The input for sequencing was peripheral blood mononuclear cells (PBMCs), taken when the disease was refractory, from a patient treated with antithyroid drugs. The receptor's source is a female donor with Graves disease. Here the CDR3 DNA reads TGTGCCAGCAGCGCCCGTTTTACGGGACAGCAGAACTACGAGCAGTACTTC. This sequence encodes CASSARFTGQQNYEQYF.